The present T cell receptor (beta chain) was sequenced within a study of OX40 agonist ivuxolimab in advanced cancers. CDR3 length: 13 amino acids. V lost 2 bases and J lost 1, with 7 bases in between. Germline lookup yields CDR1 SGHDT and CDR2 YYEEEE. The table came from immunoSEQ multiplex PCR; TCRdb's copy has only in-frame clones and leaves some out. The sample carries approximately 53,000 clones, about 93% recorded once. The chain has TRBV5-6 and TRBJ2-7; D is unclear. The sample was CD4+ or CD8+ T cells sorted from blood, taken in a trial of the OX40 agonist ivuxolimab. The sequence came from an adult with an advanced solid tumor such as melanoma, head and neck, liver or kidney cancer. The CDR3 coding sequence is TGTGCCAGCAGCTTCGACTTTTCCTACGAGCAGTACTTC. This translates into CASSFDFSYEQYF.